The present TCR beta chain was sequenced within a study of T-cell memory formation after mild COVID-19. TCRdb called the 5' RACE reads again in MiXCR, with one record for every CDR3 protein. This sample has roughly 190,000 distinct CDR3 sequences; 15% to 20% occur once, and the top ten carry roughly 2.4%. Trimming removed 5 bases at V and 1 base at J, with 6 bases between. This CDR3 contains 13 residues. CDR1 is SGHVS and CDR2 is FQNEAQ in the germline V gene. This clonotype was counted many times. Sequenced material: PBMCs or a T cell subset sorted from them (not recorded which). This chain links TRBV7-8 with TRBJ1-5; D is unclear. This receptor was taken from an adult woman who had mild COVID-19 (a few samples of this study predate the infection). Cell type and time point are not known. The CDR3 DNA is TGTGCCAGCAGCCTACTGAGCAATCAGCCCCAGCATTTT. Its translation: CASSLLSNQPQHF.